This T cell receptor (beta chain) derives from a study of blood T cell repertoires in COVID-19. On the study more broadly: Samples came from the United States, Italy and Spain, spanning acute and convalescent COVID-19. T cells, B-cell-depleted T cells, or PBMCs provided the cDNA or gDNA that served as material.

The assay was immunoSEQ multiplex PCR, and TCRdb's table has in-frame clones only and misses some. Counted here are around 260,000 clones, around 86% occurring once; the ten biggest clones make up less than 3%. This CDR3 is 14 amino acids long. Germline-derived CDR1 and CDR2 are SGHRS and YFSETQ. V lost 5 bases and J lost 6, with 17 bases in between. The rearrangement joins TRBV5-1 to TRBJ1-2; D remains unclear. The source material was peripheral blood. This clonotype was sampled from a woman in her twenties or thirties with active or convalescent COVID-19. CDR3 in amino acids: CASSPRAEIDGYTF. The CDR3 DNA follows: TGCGCCAGCAGTCCGCGGGCAGAGATCGATGGCTACACCTTC. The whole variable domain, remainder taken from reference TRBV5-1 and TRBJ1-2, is KAGVTQTPRYLIKTRGQQVTLSCSPISGHRSVSWYQQTPGQGLQFLFEYFSETQRNKGNFPGRFSGRQFSNSRSEMNVSTLELGDSALYLCASSPRAEIDGYTFGSGTRLTVV.